These 19 T cell receptor beta chains came from one sample sequenced in a study of T cell repertoires in cytomegalovirus infection. TCRdb analysed the reads with MiXCR anew, one entry per CDR3 protein. The sample has some 680,000 distinct CDR3 sequences, 35% to 45% seen once. The specimen sequenced was PBMCs. These receptors came from a human donor in good health (CMV status not recorded). Some clones in this sample may be carry-over from other donors' samples.

V is TRBV7-2 and J is TRBJ2-5; TRBD2 aligns across 11 bases. After removal of 2 bases from V and 5 bases from J, the junction contained 7 bases not matched to a gene. This CDR3 has 16 residues. CDR1 SGHTA and CDR2 FQGNSA come from the germline V gene. CDR3 sequence: CASSLSLAGGKETQYF. As DNA, the CDR3 is TGTGCCAGCAGCTTAAGTCTAGCGGGAGGCAAGGAGACCCAGTACTTC.

The chain employs TRBV4-1 and TRBJ1-1; 8 positions agree with TRBD1. CDR1 is MGHRA and CDR2 is YSYEKL in the germline V gene. V shed 4 bases and J 4 bases; nucleotides not matched to a gene: 20. The CDR3 loop spans 19 amino acids. CDR3 sequence reads: CASSPGKDRADLVVTEAFF. The CDR3 nucleotides are TGCGCCAGCAGCCCAGGAAAGGACAGGGCAGATCTGGTCGTCACTGAAGCTTTCTTT.

With regard to this clonotype: An end of the junction does not agree with germline; a read error may underlie this. This sequence joins TRBV10-3 and TRBJ2-1; D not certain. CDR3 size: 11 residues. Germline CDR1 reads ENHRY; CDR2 reads SYGVKD. CDR3 nucleotides: TGTGCCATCAATGAGAACAATGAGCCGTTCTTC. It codes for CAINENNEPFF.

Note on this clonotype: One base away lies a much larger clone, so this may be a sequencing read error. This chain joins TRBV7-2 and TRBJ1-5; D is unresolved. Germline CDR1 SGHTA, CDR2 FQGNSA. V dropped 10 bases and J dropped 1 base, with 17 bases sitting between them. The CDR3 runs 15 residues. CDR3 region: CAINPAGSSNQPQHF. CDR3 nucleotide sequence: TGTGCCATCAACCCTGCGGGTTCCAGCAATCAGCCCCAGCATTTT.

The chain employs TRBV19 and TRBJ1-6; TRBD1 matches at 7 bases. V was clipped by 3 bases and J by 14 bases; unmatched bases: 10. Per germline, CDR1 LNHDA and CDR2 SQIVND (reference sequence). The CDR3 is 14 amino acids. CDR3: CASSIIARDRSLHF. CDR3 DNA: TGTGCCAGTAGTATCATTGCTCGGGACAGATCCCTCCACTTT.

The V gene is TRBV6-5, the J gene TRBJ1-1; D remains ambiguous. The CDR3 sequence is 13 residues long. V was clipped by 7 bases and J by 4 bases, with 13 bases between them. Germline lookup yields CDR1 MNHEY and CDR2 SVGAGI. CDR3 in amino acids: CASKTTAATEAFF. The CDR3 coding sequence is TGTGCCAGCAAGACGACCGCCGCCACTGAAGCTTTCTTT.

This clonotype has at least ten counts. This chain links TRBV7-2 with TRBJ2-1; 9 bases match TRBD1. The CDR3 is made up of 15 amino acids. The germline CDR1 and CDR2 sequences are SGHTA and FQGNSA. V shed 5 bases and J 3 bases; nucleotides not matched to a gene: 5. CDR3 protein: CASSDGQGFYNEQFF. In nucleotides, the CDR3 is TGTGCCAGCAGCGACGGACAGGGGTTCTACAATGAGCAGTTCTTC.

The V call is TRBV19, the J call TRBJ1-6; TRBD1 agrees at 12 bases. The V gene's germline CDR1 is LNHDA and CDR2 SQIVND (reference sequence). Trimming took 3 bases from V and 10 from J; bases not matched to a gene: 7. The CDR3 extends over 16 amino acids. DNA for the CDR3: TGTGCCAGTAGTATCGGGACAGGGGGCGCACAGTCACCCCTCCACTTT. Translating gives CASSIGTGGAQSPLHF.

J is TRBJ1-1 and V is TRBV28; a weak D match, TRBD1 (5 bases). Germline assignment: CDR1 MDHEN and CDR2 SYDVKM. This CDR3 is 11 amino acids long. V was clipped by 3 bases and J by 11 bases, with 10 bases between them. The CDR3 nucleotides read TGTGCCAGCAGTTTCGGGGGTATGGCTTTCTTT. Translated, it gives CASSFGGMAFF.

This clonotype was detected a few times. This chain connects TRBV12-3 or TRBV12-4 to TRBJ1-5; D possibly corresponds to TRBD1 (6 bases). Trimming cost V 7 bases and J 4 bases, with 14 bases left between them. The CDR3 consists of 14 residues. CDR3 sequence: CASTPDRRNQPQHF. The CDR3, as DNA: TGTGCCAGCACCCCCGACAGGCGAAATCAGCCCCAGCATTTT.

This clonotype came up once. This chain uses TRBV7-9 with TRBJ2-2, with 8 bases fitting TRBD1. The CDR3 runs 14 residues. CDR1 is SEHNR and CDR2 is FQNEAQ in the germline V gene (reference sequence). With V trimmed by 5 bases and J by 6 bases, 5 bases remained unmatched. CDR3 bases: TGTGCCAGCAGCCCCAGGACAGGGCCCGGGGAGCTGTTTTTT. This translates into CASSPRTGPGELFF.

This clonotype appeared a single time. This CDR3 is CASSGVAWDESLHF. The CDR3 region has the DNA TGCGCCAGCAGCGGAGTTGCGTGGGACGAGAGCCTCCACTTT. This chain links TRBV5-1 with TRBJ1-6; D is possibly TRBD1 (5 bases). The CDR3 runs 14 residues. V lost 4 bases and J lost 15, with 20 bases in between. Germline V CDR1 and CDR2: SGHRS, YFSETQ. Using reference TRBV5-1 and TRBJ1-6 for the parts outside the CDR3, the full variable domain is KAGVTQTPRYLIKTRGQQVTLSCSPISGHRSVSWYQQTPGQGLQFLFEYFSETQRNKGNFPGRFSGRQFSNSRSEMNVSTLELGDSALYLCASSGVAWDESLHFGNGTRLTVT.

This clonotype appeared many times. V gene TRBV7-2 combines with J gene TRBJ2-3; maybe TRBD2 (6 bases). The V end was cut by 1 base, the J end by 1 base, with 9 bases between. This CDR3 is 15 amino acids long. In germline, CDR1 is SGHTA, CDR2 FQGNSA. In DNA form, the CDR3 reads TGTGCCAGCAGCTTAGTGTCTAGCGGCACAGATACGCAGTATTTT. It encodes CASSLVSSGTDTQYF.

In regard to this clonotype: Since a much larger clone is just one base distant, this may be a read error. This chain joins TRBV7-6 and TRBJ2-2; D is tentatively TRBD1 or TRBD2 (5 bases each). Germline CDR1 reads SGHVS; CDR2 reads FNYEAQ. The CDR3 extends over 16 amino acids. The CDR3 nucleotides are TGTGCCAGCAGCTTAGTTAGGGGCGCGAACACCGGGGAGCTGTTGTTT. The encoded protein is CASSLVRGANTGELLF.

The chain carries TRBV12-3 or TRBV12-4 and TRBJ1-5; D is uncertain. The V gene lost 6 bases and the J gene lost 0 bases, with 6 bases spanning the gap. The CDR3 consists of 13 residues. CDR3 DNA: TGTGCCAGCAGAATCCATAGCAATCAGCCCCAGCATTTT. Translation: CASRIHSNQPQHF.

Concerning this clonotype itself: A read error may explain this, as a much larger clone is one base away. The chain employs TRBV12-3 or TRBV12-4 and TRBJ2-3; 7 nucleotides agree with TRBD1. The CDR3 covers 11 residues. CDR3 in DNA: TGTGCCAGCAGAACAGGGGATACGAAGTATTTT. This codes for CASRTGDTKYF.

This chain connects TRBV2 to TRBJ2-5; possible D gene TRBD1, 5 bases. This CDR3 region has 13 residues. Per the germline V gene, CDR1 is SNHLY and CDR2 is FYNNEI. Trimming took 8 bases from V and 1 from J, leaving 11 bases between them. CDR3: CASDDSIQETQYF. CDR3 nucleotide sequence: TGTGCCAGCGACGACAGTATCCAAGAGACCCAGTACTTC.

This clonotype was found many times. CDR3 sequence (DNA): TGTGCCAGCAGCTTAGTACTAGCGGGAGTAGGAGATACGCAGTATTTT. Its translation is CASSLVLAGVGDTQYF. The chain uses TRBV7-2 and TRBJ2-3, with 11 positions matching TRBD2. CDR3 size: 16 residues. V lost 1 base to trimming and J lost 5 bases; unmatched junction nucleotides: 5. Germline values: CDR1 SGHTA, CDR2 FQGNSA.

A word on this clonotype: This may arise from a read error, as a much more abundant clone is one base away. The conserved final phenylalanine or tryptophan is absent from the CDR3, which likely points to a read error. The rearrangement uses TRBV6-5 and TRBJ1-1; the D gene is possibly TRBD1 (6 bases). CDR1 is MNHEY, CDR2 SVGAGI, per germline. V was pared by 2 bases and J by 0 bases, with 16 bases between. The CDR3 is 17 residues long. The CDR3 DNA reads as TGTGCCAGCAGTTACGGGGGGGCGGGACGCATGAACACTGAAGCTTTCTTG. It encodes CASSYGGAGRMNTEAFL.